These T cell receptor beta chains were read from a single sample in a study of T cell repertoires in cytomegalovirus infection. Their recognized antigens are unknown. MiXCR, run by TCRdb on the reads, gives a single entry per CDR3 protein. The data contain about 770,000 distinct CDR3 sequences, 25% to 35% of them singletons. The sample in question was cultured CD8+ T cells from PBMCs, obtained from culture after CMV antigen stimulation. These receptor sequences come from a human donor in good health (CMV status not recorded). Some clones in this sample may be carry-over from other donors' samples. Each CDR3 is given with its conserved first and last residue. Fields, in order: V gene, clone size, J gene, D gene, CDR3 protein, CDR3 DNA. D genes are given only for firm matches. Only part of the rows carry a size: once, few, many, or a class if the clone is expanded.

>TRBV5-1|NA|TRBJ2-1|NA
CASSLDPTRQMISYNEQFF
TGCGCCAGCAGCTTGGACCCAACTCGACAGATGATATCCTACAATGAGCAGTTCTTC
>TRBV12-3/TRBV12-4|few|TRBJ1-1|NA
CASSLGGRKAFF
TGTGCCAGCAGTTTAGGAGGCAGGAAGGCTTTCTTT
>TRBV6-2/TRBV6-3|many|TRBJ2-1|NA
CASSYSQRGDYNEQFF
TGTGCCAGCAGTTACTCGCAGAGGGGGGATTACAATGAGCAGTTCTTC
>TRBV24-1|NA|TRBJ2-3|TRBD2
CATSSGGSSTDTQYF
TGTGCCACCAGCAGCGGGGGTTCTAGCACAGATACGCAGTATTTT
>TRBV7-2|many|TRBJ1-1|TRBD1
CASSLRDSFDTEAFF
TGTGCCAGCAGCTTACGGGACAGTTTCGACACTGAAGCTTTCTTT
>TRBV7-6|many|TRBJ2-3|NA
CASSLSGNTQYF
TGTGCCAGCAGCCTCTCCGGGAATACGCAGTATTTT
>TRBV7-9|NA|TRBJ1-5|TRBD1
CASSSYRGGSNQPQHF
TGTGCCAGCAGCTCGTACAGGGGTGGGAGCAATCAGCCCCAGCATTTT
>TRBV11-1|NA|TRBJ2-3|NA
CASSGRAVVDTQYF
TGTGCCAGCAGCGGACGGGCAGTCGTGGATACGCAGTATTTT
>TRBV5-4|few|TRBJ2-2|TRBD1
CASSLAGTEAGELFF
TGTGCCAGCAGCTTGGCGGGGACAGAGGCCGGGGAGCTGTTTTTT
>TRBV27|few|TRBJ1-4|TRBD1
CASTFARDRPVKLFF
TGTGCCAGCACCTTCGCCCGGGACAGACCCGTAAAACTGTTTTTT
>TRBV7-8|many|TRBJ2-3|TRBD1
CASSSTGRTDTQYF
TGTGCCAGCAGCTCGACAGGGCGCACAGATACGCAGTATTTT
>TRBV12-3/TRBV12-4|NA|TRBJ2-1|TRBD1
CASSLLLDRVNEQFF
TGTGCCAGCAGTCTCCTCCTGGACAGGGTAAATGAGCAGTTCTTC
>TRBV7-9|few|TRBJ1-1|TRBD1
CASSSRQGFTEAFF
TGTGCCAGCAGCTCAAGACAGGGGTTCACTGAAGCTTTCTTT
>TRBV5-5|NA|TRBJ2-2|TRBD1
CASITGQETTGELFF
TGTGCCAGCATCACGGGACAGGAGACAACCGGGGAGCTGTTTTTT
>TRBV6-8|few|TRBJ2-1|TRBD2
CASGRAGGSYNEQFF
TGTGCCAGCGGACGAGCGGGGGGTAGTTACAATGAGCAGTTCTTC
>TRBV10-3|NA|TRBJ2-1|TRBD2
CAISDKLAGDYNEQFF
TGTGCCATCAGTGACAAACTAGCGGGAGATTACAATGAGCAGTTCTTC
>TRBV12-3/TRBV12-4|many|TRBJ2-7|NA
CASSPNRDEQYF
TGTGCCAGCAGCCCCAACAGGGACGAGCAGTACTTC
>TRBV12-3/TRBV12-4|many|TRBJ2-3|NA
CASSLAGAYTDTQYF
TGTGCCAGCAGTTTAGCGGGGGCCTACACAGATACGCAGTATTTT
>TRBV7-9|few|TRBJ1-1|NA
CASSPEEIPEAFF
TGTGCCAGCAGCCCCGAAGAAATTCCTGAAGCTTTCTTT
>TRBV12-3/TRBV12-4|NA|TRBJ1-1|NA
CASSLWTSPGRNTEAFF
TGTGCCAGCAGTTTATGGACAAGCCCCGGCCGGAACACTGAAGCTTTCTTT
>TRBV6-6|NA|TRBJ2-1|NA
CASSYAIRTTSTYNEQFF
TGTGCCAGCAGTTACGCAATTCGGACAACCTCCACCTACAATGAGCAGTTCTTC
>TRBV12-3/TRBV12-4|few|TRBJ2-2|TRBD2
CASSSRRDPGLAGYTGELFF
TGTGCCAGCAGTTCAAGACGAGATCCGGGACTAGCGGGGTACACCGGGGAGCTGTTTTTT
>TRBV20-1|few|TRBJ1-3|NA
CSARDRDRAENTIYF
TGCAGTGCTAGAGATCGTGATAGGGCGGAAAACACCATATATTTT
>TRBV7-6|many|TRBJ2-3|NA
CASSLGGATTDTQYF
TGTGCCAGCAGCTTAGGAGGCGCGACCACAGATACGCAGTATTTT
>TRBV11-2|NA|TRBJ1-2|NA
CANSLNAGSAYGYTF
TGTGCCAACAGCTTAAACGCAGGGTCCGCCTATGGCTACACCTTC
>TRBV7-6|NA|TRBJ2-1|NA
CASSPDGTSYNEQFF
TGTGCCAGCAGCCCTGACGGGACCTCCTACAATGAGCAGTTCTTC
>TRBV24-1|NA|TRBJ2-3|TRBD2
CATSDLGLAGTEDTQYF
TGTGCCACCAGTGATTTGGGACTAGCGGGGACAGAAGATACGCAGTATTTT
>TRBV6-2/TRBV6-3|NA|TRBJ2-5|TRBD1
CASSYSKGTGGRQETQYF
TGTGCCAGCAGTTACTCGAAGGGGACAGGGGGTCGGCAAGAGACCCAGTACTTC
>TRBV7-2|many|TRBJ2-5|TRBD2
CASSRHKRGGLETQYF
TGTGCCAGCAGCCGCCATAAGCGGGGGGGCCTAGAGACCCAGTACTTC
>TRBV7-9|many|TRBJ2-1|NA
CASRPPDRTTMGQFF
TGTGCCAGCAGACCCCCTGATCGGACAACGATGGGCCAGTTCTTC
>TRBV7-9|many|TRBJ2-2|NA
CASSLIRQWNTGELFF
TGTGCCAGCAGCTTAATCAGGCAGTGGAACACCGGGGAGCTGTTTTTT
>TRBV6-2/TRBV6-3|NA|TRBJ1-5|NA
CASRGLWGQPQHF
TGTGCCAGCAGGGGACTATGGGGTCAGCCCCAGCATTTT
>TRBV2|NA|TRBJ1-5|NA
CASSARQSNQPQHF
TGTGCCAGCAGTGCCCGACAGTCCAATCAGCCCCAGCATTTT
>TRBV28|once|TRBJ1-1|TRBD1
CASSFSRTGAEAFF
TGTGCCAGCAGTTTTTCCCGGACAGGGGCTGAAGCTTTCTTT
>TRBV12-3/TRBV12-4|many|TRBJ2-7|TRBD1
CASTFRDRRTSEQYF
TGTGCCAGCACCTTCCGGGACAGACGGACGAGTGAGCAGTACTTC
>TRBV6-2/TRBV6-3|NA|TRBJ1-2|NA
CASTQAGRYGYTF
TGTGCCAGCACCCAGGCAGGCCGCTATGGCTACACCTTC
>TRBV9|NA|TRBJ1-4|NA
CASSAQVRANEKLFF
TGTGCCAGCAGCGCACAGGTTAGGGCTAATGAAAAACTGTTTTTT
>TRBV7-9|few|TRBJ1-5|NA
CASSQGGSGQPQHF
TGTGCCAGCAGCCAGGGAGGGTCGGGTCAGCCCCAGCATTTT
>TRBV20-1|NA|TRBJ1-1|NA
CSARGAGPRSTEAFF
TGCAGTGCTAGAGGTGCTGGGCCTAGGAGCACTGAAGCTTTCTTT
>TRBV9|NA|TRBJ2-4|TRBD2
CASSAGGGPKNIQYF
TGTGCCAGCAGCGCCGGGGGGGGGCCCAAAAACATTCAGTACTTC
>TRBV7-9|many|TRBJ1-1|NA
CASTPGLGITEAFF
TGTGCCAGCACCCCAGGGCTGGGGATCACTGAAGCTTTCTTT
>TRBV10-3|few|TRBJ2-5|NA
CAISEILGSPAGETQYF
TGTGCCATCAGTGAGATCTTAGGCAGCCCGGCTGGGGAGACCCAGTACTTC
>TRBV2|NA|TRBJ1-5|NA
CASTLRDYSNQPQHF
TGTGCCAGCACCCTCCGAGATTATAGCAATCAGCCCCAGCATTTT
>TRBV7-6|many|TRBJ1-1|NA
CASSTTQETEAFF
TGTGCCAGCAGCACCACCCAGGAAACTGAAGCTTTCTTT
>TRBV27|few|TRBJ2-5|NA
CASSLLGVRETQYF
TGTGCCAGCAGTTTATTGGGGGTTCGGGAGACCCAGTACTTC
>TRBV19|NA|TRBJ2-1|TRBD1
CASSIGTGDEQFF
TGTGCCAGTAGTATAGGGACAGGGGATGAGCAGTTCTTC
>TRBV7-9|few|TRBJ2-3|NA
CASSDLLRPDTQYF
TGTGCCAGCAGCGACCTCCTCCGACCGGATACGCAGTATTTT
>TRBV20-1|once|TRBJ1-5|NA
CSARTRHSNQPQHF
TGCAGTGCCCGGACCCGCCATAGCAATCAGCCCCAGCATTTT
>TRBV27|NA|TRBJ1-4|TRBD1
CASSSWTGSEKLFF
TGTGCCAGCAGTTCCTGGACAGGTTCCGAAAAACTGTTTTTT
>TRBV7-8|few|TRBJ2-7|NA
CASSPYDRHNYEQYF
TGTGCCAGCAGCCCGTACGACAGACATAACTACGAGCAGTACTTC
>TRBV6-2/TRBV6-3|NA|TRBJ2-1|NA
CASSPGWYNEQFF
TGTGCCAGCAGCCCCGGCTGGTACAATGAGCAGTTCTTC
>TRBV6-4|NA|TRBJ1-2|NA
CASSDSIGRLYGYTF
TGTGCCAGCAGTGACTCGATAGGCAGGCTGTATGGCTACACCTTC
>TRBV15|NA|TRBJ1-2|TRBD1
CATSRDLTGEWYGYTF
TGTGCCACCAGCAGAGATCTGACAGGGGAGTGGTATGGCTACACCTTC
>TRBV3-1|NA|TRBJ1-1|NA
CASSQVGGARMNTEAFF
TGTGCCAGCAGCCAAGTAGGAGGAGCAAGGATGAACACTGAAGCTTTCTTT
>TRBV7-6|few|TRBJ2-1|TRBD2
CASSSELAGGPNEQFF
TGTGCCAGCAGCTCAGAACTAGCGGGGGGGCCAAATGAGCAGTTCTTC
>TRBV27|few|TRBJ2-7|TRBD1
CASRTGQGPYEQYF
TGTGCCAGCAGGACGGGACAGGGGCCCTACGAGCAGTACTTC
>TRBV6-1|NA|TRBJ2-1|TRBD1
CASSYQDRVRRGEQFF
TGTGCCAGCAGTTACCAGGACAGGGTACGGAGGGGTGAGCAGTTCTTC
>TRBV12-5|NA|TRBJ2-5|NA
CASGFLVEGSSKETQYF
TGTGCTAGTGGTTTCCTGGTGGAGGGATCCTCTAAAGAGACCCAGTACTTC
>TRBV14|NA|TRBJ2-3|TRBD2
CASSHGWASGDTDTQYF
TGTGCCAGCAGCCATGGGTGGGCCAGCGGGGACACAGATACGCAGTATTTT
>TRBV7-6|many|TRBJ1-1|NA
CASSLLTNTEAFF
TGTGCCAGCAGCTTATTAACGAACACTGAAGCTTTCTTT